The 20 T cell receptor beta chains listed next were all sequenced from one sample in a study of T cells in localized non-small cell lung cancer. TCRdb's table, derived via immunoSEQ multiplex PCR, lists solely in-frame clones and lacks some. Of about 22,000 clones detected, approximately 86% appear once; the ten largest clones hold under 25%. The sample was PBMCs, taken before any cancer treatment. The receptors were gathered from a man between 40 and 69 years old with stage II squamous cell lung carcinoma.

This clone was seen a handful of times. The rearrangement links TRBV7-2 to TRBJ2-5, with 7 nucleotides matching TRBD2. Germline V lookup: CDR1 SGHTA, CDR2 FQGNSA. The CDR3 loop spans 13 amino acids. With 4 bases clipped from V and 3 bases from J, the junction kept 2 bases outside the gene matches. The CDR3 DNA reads TGTGCCAGCAGCTCCGGACTAGAAGAGACCCAGTACTTC. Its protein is CASSSGLEETQYF.

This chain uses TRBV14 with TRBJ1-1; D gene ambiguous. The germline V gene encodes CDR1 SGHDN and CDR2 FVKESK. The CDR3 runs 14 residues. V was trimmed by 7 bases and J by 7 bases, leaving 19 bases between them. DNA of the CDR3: TGTGCCAGCACCCCGACAAGGTATAATCTTGAAGCTTTCTTT. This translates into CASTPTRYNLEAFF.

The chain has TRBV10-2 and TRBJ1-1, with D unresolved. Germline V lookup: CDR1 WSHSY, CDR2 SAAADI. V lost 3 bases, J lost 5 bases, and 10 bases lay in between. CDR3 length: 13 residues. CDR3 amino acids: CASSEFAETEAFF. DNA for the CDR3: TGCGCCAGCAGTGAATTCGCGGAAACTGAAGCTTTCTTT.

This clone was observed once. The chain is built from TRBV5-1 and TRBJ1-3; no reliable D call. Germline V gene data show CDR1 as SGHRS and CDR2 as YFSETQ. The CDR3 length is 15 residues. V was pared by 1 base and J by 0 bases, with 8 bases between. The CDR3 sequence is CASSLWRSSGNTIYF. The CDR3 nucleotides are TGCGCCAGCAGCTTGTGGCGTAGCTCTGGAAACACCATATATTTT.

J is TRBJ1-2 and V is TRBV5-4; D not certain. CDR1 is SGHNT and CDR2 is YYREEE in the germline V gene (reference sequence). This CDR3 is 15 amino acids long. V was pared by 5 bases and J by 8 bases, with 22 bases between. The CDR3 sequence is CASSSQTVLFLGYTF. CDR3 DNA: TGTGCCAGCAGTTCTCAGACTGTCCTTTTTTTGGGCTACACCTTC.

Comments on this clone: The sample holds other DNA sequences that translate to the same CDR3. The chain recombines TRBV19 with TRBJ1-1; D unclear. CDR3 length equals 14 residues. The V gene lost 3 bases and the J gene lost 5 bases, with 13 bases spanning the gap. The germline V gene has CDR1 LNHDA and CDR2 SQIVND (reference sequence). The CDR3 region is CASSMQEKGTEAFF. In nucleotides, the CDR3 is TGTGCCAGTAGTATGCAGGAGAAAGGTACTGAAGCTTTCTTT.

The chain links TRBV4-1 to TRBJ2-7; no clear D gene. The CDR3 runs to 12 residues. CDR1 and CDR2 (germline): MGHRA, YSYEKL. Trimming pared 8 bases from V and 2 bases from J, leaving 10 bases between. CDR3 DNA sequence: TGCGCCAGCGCCACTGAAACCTACGAGCAGTACTTC. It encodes CASATETYEQYF.

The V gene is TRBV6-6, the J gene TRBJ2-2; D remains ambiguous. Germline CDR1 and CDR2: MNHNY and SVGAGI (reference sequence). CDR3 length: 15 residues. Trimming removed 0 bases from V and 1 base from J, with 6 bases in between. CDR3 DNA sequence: TGTGCCAGCAGTTACTCGACGGTGAACACCGGGGAGCTGTTTTTT. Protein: CASSYSTVNTGELFF.

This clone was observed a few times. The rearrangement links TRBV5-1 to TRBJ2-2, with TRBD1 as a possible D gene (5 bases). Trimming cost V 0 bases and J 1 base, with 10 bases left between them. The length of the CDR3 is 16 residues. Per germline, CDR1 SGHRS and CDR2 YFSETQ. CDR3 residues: CASSLETAGNTGELFF. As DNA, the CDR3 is TGCGCCAGCAGCTTGGAGACAGCCGGGAACACCGGGGAGCTGTTTTTT.

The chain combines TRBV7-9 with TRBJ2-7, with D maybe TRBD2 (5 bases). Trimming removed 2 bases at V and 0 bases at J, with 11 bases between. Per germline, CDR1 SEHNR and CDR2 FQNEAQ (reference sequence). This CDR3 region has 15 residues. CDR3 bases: TGTGCCAGCAGCTTAAGCGGCCTAAGCTCCTACGAGCAGTACTTC. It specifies CASSLSGLSSYEQYF. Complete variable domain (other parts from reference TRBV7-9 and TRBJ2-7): DTGVSQNPRHKITKRGQNVTFRCDPISEHNRLYWYRQTLGQGPEFLTYFQNEAQLEKSRLLSDRFSAERPKGSFSTLEIQRTEQGDSAMYLCASSLSGLSSYEQYFGPGTRLTVT.

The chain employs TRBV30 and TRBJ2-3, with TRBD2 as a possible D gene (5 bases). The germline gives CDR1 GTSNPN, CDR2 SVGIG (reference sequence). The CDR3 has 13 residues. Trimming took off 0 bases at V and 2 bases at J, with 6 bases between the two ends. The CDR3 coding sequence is TGTGCCTGGAGTGTACGGGACACAGATACGCAGTATTTT. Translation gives CAWSVRDTDTQYF.

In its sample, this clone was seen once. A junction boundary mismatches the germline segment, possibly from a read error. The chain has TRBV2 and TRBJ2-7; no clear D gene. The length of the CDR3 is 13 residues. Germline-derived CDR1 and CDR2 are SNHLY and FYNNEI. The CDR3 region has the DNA TGTGCCAACAGTGATGACGGATCCTACGAGCAGTACTTC. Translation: CANSDDGSYEQYF.

The CDR3 DNA is TGTGCCAGCAGCCCCGACGGACTAGCGGGGGGGAGAGATGAGCAGTTCTTC. This gives the protein CASSPDGLAGGRDEQFF. This sequence joins TRBV5-4 and TRBJ2-1; 15 nucleotides align to TRBD2. With V trimmed by 4 bases and J by 8 bases, 10 bases remained unmatched. This CDR3 has 17 amino acids. CDR1 is SGHNT and CDR2 is YYREEE in the germline V gene (reference sequence).

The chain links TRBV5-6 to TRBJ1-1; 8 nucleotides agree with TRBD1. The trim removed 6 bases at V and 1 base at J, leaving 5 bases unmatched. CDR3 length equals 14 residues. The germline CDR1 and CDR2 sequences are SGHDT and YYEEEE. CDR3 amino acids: CASTPDRANTEAFF. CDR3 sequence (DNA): TGTGCCAGCACCCCGGACAGGGCGAACACTGAAGCTTTCTTT.

The CDR3 here is CASSYTSGRQETQYF. In nucleotides, the CDR3 is TGCGCCAGCAGCTACACTAGCGGGAGACAAGAGACCCAGTACTTC. This chain uses TRBV5-1 with TRBJ2-5; TRBD2 agrees at 11 bases. V shed 3 bases, J shed 2 bases, and the junction held 3 bases outside the gene matches. From germline, CDR1 is SGHRS and CDR2 YFSETQ. The CDR3 is made up of 15 amino acids.

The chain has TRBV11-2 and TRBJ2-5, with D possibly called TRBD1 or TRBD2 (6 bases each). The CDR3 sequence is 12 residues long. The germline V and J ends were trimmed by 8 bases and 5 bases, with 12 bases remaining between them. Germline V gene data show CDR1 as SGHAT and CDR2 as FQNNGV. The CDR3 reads CASDTGRETQYF. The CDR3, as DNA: TGTGCCAGCGATACAGGGAGGGAGACCCAGTACTTC.

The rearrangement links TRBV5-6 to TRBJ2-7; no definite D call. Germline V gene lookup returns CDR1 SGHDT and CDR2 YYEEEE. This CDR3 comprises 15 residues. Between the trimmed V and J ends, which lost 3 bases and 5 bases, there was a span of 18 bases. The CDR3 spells CASSSTTGVLDEQYF. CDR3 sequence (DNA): TGTGCCAGCAGCTCCACAACGGGCGTTCTCGACGAGCAGTACTTC.

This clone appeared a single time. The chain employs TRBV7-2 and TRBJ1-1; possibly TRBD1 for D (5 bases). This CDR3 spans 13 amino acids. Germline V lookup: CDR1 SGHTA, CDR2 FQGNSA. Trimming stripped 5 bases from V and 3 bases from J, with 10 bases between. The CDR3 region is CASSPGRYTEAFF. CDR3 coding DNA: TGTGCCAGCAGCCCGGGACGGTACACTGAAGCTTTCTTT.

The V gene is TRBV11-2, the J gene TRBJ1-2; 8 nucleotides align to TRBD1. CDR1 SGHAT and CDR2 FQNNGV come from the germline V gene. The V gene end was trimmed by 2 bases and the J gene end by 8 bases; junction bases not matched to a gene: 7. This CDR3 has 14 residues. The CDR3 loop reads CASSLSGGLRGYTF. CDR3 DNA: TGTGCCAGCAGCTTATCAGGGGGCTTGAGGGGCTACACCTTC.

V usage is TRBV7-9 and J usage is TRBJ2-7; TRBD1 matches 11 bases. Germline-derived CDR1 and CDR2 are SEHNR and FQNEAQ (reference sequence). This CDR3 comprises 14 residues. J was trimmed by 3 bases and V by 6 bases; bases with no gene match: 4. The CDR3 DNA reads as TGTGCCAGCAGTGGACAGGGGGCGATCTACGAGCAGTACTTC. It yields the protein CASSGQGAIYEQYF.